The sequence of this T cell receptor beta chain was determined in a study of cytotoxic CD8 clonotypes in ibrutinib-treated CLL (dated by TCRdb to the early 2020s). For the study in its entirety: The cohort included some 14 treatment-naive and 11 relapsed/refractory patients; approximately 17 were IGHV unmutated. The response samples were drawn at a median of approximately 12 months into treatment, with a range of about 6 to 36 months. An average of about 250,000 productive templates and 80,000 to 95,000 productive rearrangements was obtained per sample. All remission and progressive disease samples were collected while patients were still receiving ibrutinib. Cryopreserved peripheral blood mononuclear cells were obtained before treatment, at response, and at either sustained remission or disease progression. Partial responses were observed in some 24 patients and complete responses in 2; after a median follow-up of around 68 months, remission was maintained in approximately 14 patients and progression was observed in 12. Of the 86 participants in the trial, about two dozen had longitudinal samples available.

Study-wide findings and limitations: At ibrutinib response clonality went up, during sustained remission it held steady, and at progression it dropped back toward baseline. Baseline clonality exceeded that of age-matched healthy donors and correlated strongly with circulating CD8+ T-cell counts. Sustained-remission and progressing patients did not have matched sampling times, and lymph node repertoires were not examined. Public clonotypes were rare and either contracted or stayed stable during treatment, and the rise in clonality at ibrutinib response reflected the expansion of private clonotypes.

The germline V gene provides CDR1 MDHEN and CDR2 SYDVKM. Deletion took 7 bases off V and 3 bases off J, with a span of 18 bases between the germline ends. Counted from cysteine to phenylalanine, this CDR3 has 15 amino acids. The DNA shown is the 45-base CDR3, in frame from base 1. The goal of deep resolution MiSeq sequencing was a depth between 1 in 1 million and 1 in 200,000 T cells, and coverage averaged 10x per clonotype. The immunoSEQ hsTCRB Kit was used to generate the TCR beta libraries. As for the authors' bioinformatics: Data were analyzed with ImmunoSEQ Data Assistant and ImmunoSEQ Analyzer, with V, D and J genes assigned per IMGT definitions. Clonality, which ranges from 0 to 1, was calculated as one minus the normalized Shannon entropy of productive rearrangement frequencies. Only overrepresented clonotypes making up at least 0.05% of the repertoire of each patient were included in the public clonotype analysis. Some 14 age-matched healthy donor repertoires from immuneACCESS served as clonality controls. The immuneACCESS repertoire file appears here via TCRdb, limited to in-frame rearrangements. These files lack a portion of the clones; in checked studies, under half of the deficit traces to unresolved V genes, and the cause of the others is not known. Clone size and V and J calls were adopted from that table, with D and trimming inferred from the DNA. This sample holds roughly 17,000 clones; 50% to 75% were observed only once. The top ten clones comprise 25% of the sample.

Regarding this clone: Its specific antigen is unknown. Per-base quality was not reported, and no clone a single base away is much larger than it.

The meaning of the sample's time point label: eleven to twelve months on ibrutinib. Roughly 2 micrograms of genomic DNA were extracted from cryopreserved PBMCs for TCR beta library preparation. Longitudinal blood samples from CLL patients on ibrutinib monotherapy underwent high-throughput TCR beta sequencing. The patients took part in an open-label, single-center phase 2 trial of ibrutinib monotherapy. This receptor chain uses TRBV28 and TRBJ2-5, with TRBD1 tentatively as D gene (6 bases match). The sequence came from a human donor with chronic lymphocytic leukemia. Sample: PBMCs, taken after 12 months of ibrutinib treatment. Here is the DNA: TGTGCCAGCAATGGCGGATCCAGGGGTAAAGAGACCCAGTACTTC. This codes for CASNGGSRGKETQYF.